This T cell receptor (beta chain) was identified in a study of blood T cell repertoires in COVID-19. The overall study: Both acute and convalescent COVID-19 samples were obtained from the United States, Italy and Spain.

The CDR3 has 15 amino acids. The ends were cut back, 0 bases at V and 10 bases at J, with 15 bases in the middle. Per the germline V gene, CDR1 is SGHNT and CDR2 is YENEEA. Authors' methods: From reference gene primer amplification, estimates of nucleated cell counts were derived. Assay: immunoSEQ multiplex PCR; the TCRdb copy retains only in-frame clones and omits some. The V and J calls and clone size come from that table; D and trimming were worked out from the DNA. Here the sample spans 220,000 or so clones, about 85% being singletons. In Seattle, patients joined the study during active infection and were tracked longitudinally.

The chain combines TRBV11-3 with TRBJ1-4; D ambiguous. The receptor was derived from a woman in her forties or fifties with COVID-19, enrolled during active disease. The sample was peripheral blood. CDR3 residues: CASSLDREGVRKLFF. The CDR3 DNA reads as TGTGCCAGCAGCTTAGACCGGGAAGGAGTGAGAAAACTGTTTTTT.